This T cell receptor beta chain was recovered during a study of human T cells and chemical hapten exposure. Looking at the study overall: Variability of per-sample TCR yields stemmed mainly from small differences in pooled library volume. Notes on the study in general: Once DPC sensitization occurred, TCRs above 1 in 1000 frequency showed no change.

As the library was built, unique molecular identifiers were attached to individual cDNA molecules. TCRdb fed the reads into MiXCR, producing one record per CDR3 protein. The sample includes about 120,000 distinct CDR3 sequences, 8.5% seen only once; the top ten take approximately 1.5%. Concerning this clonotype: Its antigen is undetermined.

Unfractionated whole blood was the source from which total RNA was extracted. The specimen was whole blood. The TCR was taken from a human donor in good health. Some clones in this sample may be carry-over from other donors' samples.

DNA of the CDR3: TGTGCCAGCAGCCAAGAGGCGGGGAGCCCCGAGCAGTACTTC. Translated, it gives CASSQEAGSPEQYF. V usage is TRBV3-1 and J usage is TRBJ2-7; tentatively, D is TRBD2 (6 bases). The CDR3 sequence is 14 residues long. V lost 0 bases to trimming and J lost 6 bases, with 12 bases between them. Germline V gene lookup returns CDR1 LGHDT and CDR2 YNNKEL (reference sequence).